This TCR beta chain came from a study of regulatory T cells in long-lasting Graves disease. This clonotype was observed a few times. Its antigen is as yet unknown. The sample's time point: newly diagnosed GD, antithyroid drugs for less than 3 months. PBMCs provided the RNA from which the TCR library was made. Whole-study results and caveats: Between persistent patients, thousands of public clonotypes were shared, exceeding the approximately 900 shared between new patients.

Assembly of TCR beta libraries relied on iRepertoire HTBI primers together with Arm-PCR of CDR3 regions. TCRdb independently ran MiXCR on the multiplex PCR reads; one entry per CDR3 protein. Here the sample spans 530,000 or so distinct CDR3 sequences, about 14% being singletons. V lost 0 bases to trimming and J lost 6 bases, with 9 bases between them. CDR3 length: 15 residues. The germline gives CDR1 MNHEY, CDR2 SVGAGI. Separately, the same data were catalogued under a study of T cells in Graves' hyperthyroidism and ophthalmopathy. As that study records: Primed by the HTBI set, a first-round RT-PCR was run on the TCR CDR3. Most expanded thyroid clonotypes above 0.001 also appeared in blood. Ophthalmopathy got predicted by the model a median 6.5 months before its onset.

The origin of this receptor is a man aged 30 to 45 with Graves disease. The gene calls are TRBV6-5 and TRBJ1-6; unclear D gene. The starting material was peripheral blood mononuclear cells (PBMCs), obtained at new diagnosis, from a patient treated with antithyroid drugs. Here the CDR3 reads CASSYSSRGNSPLHF. The DNA of the CDR3 is TGTGCCAGCAGTTACTCGAGCCGGGGTAATTCACCCCTCCACTTT.